This TCR beta chain is from a study of blood T cells in healthy people across ages. At the level of the study: The capture of about one barcoded beta molecule per two T cells was achieved by template switching. Overall study findings and caveats: Expanded clonotype changes were possibly confounded by unknown donor CMV status.

There are a few counts of this clonotype. The antigen is unknown. The CDR3 is 16 amino acids. CDR1 is MDHEN and CDR2 is SYDVKM in the germline V gene. Every donor provided 9.5 to 10 milliliters of peripheral blood. A sample-barcoded 5' primer and a J-beta primer mix were used in a second PCR of about 7 to 12 cycles. TCRdb itself ran the 5' RACE reads through MiXCR, one entry per CDR3 protein. Of approximately 780,000 distinct CDR3 sequences in the sample, approximately 24% are singletons; the top ten hold about 2.9%. The sample also formed part of further work on T cells of mothers and their children. That source notes: T cell clones that were persistent and microchimeric went undetected.

The TCR comes from a boy younger than 18 in good health. This sequence joins TRBV28 and TRBJ2-5; perhaps TRBD2 as D (6 bases). The J call is doubtful: the DNA matches TRBJ2-7 better. The material sequenced was blood. This CDR3 is CASRSPRGGGSYEQYF. The DNA for the CDR3 is TGTGCCAGCAGGTCCCCCCGGGGAGGTGGGTCCTACGAGCAGTACTTC.